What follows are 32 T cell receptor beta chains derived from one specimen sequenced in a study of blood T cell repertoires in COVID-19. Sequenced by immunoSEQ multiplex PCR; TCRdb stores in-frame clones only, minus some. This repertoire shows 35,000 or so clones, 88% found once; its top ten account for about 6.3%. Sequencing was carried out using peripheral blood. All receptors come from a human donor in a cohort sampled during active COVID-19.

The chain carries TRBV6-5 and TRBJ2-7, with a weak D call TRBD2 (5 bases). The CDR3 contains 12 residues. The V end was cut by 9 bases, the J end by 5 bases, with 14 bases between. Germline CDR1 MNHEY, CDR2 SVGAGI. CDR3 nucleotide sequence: TGTGCCAGTCGTTCTAGCTTGAACGAGCAGTACTTC. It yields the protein CASRSSLNEQYF.

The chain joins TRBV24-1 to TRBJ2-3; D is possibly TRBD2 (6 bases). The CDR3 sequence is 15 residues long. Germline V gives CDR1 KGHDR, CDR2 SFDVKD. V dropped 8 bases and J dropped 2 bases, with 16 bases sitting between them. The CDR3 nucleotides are TGTGCCACCACCCGAGGTGAGGGACTCACAGATACGCAGTATTTT. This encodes CATTRGEGLTDTQYF.

The CDR3 loop is CASRGGGSNQPQHF. The CDR3 DNA follows: TGTGCCAGCAGGGGAGGGGGGAGCAATCAGCCCCAGCATTTT. V and J are TRBV28 and TRBJ1-5; D is possibly TRBD1 (6 bases). CDR3 length: 14 residues. Trimming removed 6 bases from V and 1 base from J, with 10 bases in between. Per germline, CDR1 MDHEN and CDR2 SYDVKM.

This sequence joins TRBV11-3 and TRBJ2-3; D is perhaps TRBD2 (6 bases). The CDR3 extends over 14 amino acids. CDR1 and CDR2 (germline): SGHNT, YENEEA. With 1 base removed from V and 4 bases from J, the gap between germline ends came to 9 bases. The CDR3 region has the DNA TGTGCCAGCAGCTTAGTTTCTAGCGCAGATACGCAGTATTTT. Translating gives CASSLVSSADTQYF.

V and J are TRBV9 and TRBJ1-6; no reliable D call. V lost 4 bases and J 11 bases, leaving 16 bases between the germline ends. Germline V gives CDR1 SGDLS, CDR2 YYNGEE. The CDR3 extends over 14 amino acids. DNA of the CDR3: TGTGCCAGCAGCCCGCGCAATCGGGGAACACCCCTCCACTTT. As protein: CASSPRNRGTPLHF.

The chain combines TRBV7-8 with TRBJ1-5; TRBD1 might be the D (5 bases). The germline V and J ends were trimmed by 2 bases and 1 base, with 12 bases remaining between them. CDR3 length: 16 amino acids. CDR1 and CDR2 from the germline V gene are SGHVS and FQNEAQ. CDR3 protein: CASSLIRTTSNQPQHF. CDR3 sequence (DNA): TGTGCCAGCAGCTTAATACGGACAACGAGCAATCAGCCCCAGCATTTT.

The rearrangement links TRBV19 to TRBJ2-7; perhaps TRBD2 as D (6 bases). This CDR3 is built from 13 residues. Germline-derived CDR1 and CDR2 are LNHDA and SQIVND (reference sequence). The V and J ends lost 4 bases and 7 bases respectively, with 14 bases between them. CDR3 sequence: CASSTGVSREQYF. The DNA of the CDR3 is TGTGCCAGTAGTACGGGGGTGTCGAGGGAGCAGTACTTC.

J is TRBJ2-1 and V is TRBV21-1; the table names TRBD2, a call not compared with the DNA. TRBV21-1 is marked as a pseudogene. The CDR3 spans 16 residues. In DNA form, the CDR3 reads TGTGCCAGCAGCAGCTGGAGGGGGGGGTCTTCAAATGAGCAGTTCTTC. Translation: CASSSWRGGSSNEQFF.

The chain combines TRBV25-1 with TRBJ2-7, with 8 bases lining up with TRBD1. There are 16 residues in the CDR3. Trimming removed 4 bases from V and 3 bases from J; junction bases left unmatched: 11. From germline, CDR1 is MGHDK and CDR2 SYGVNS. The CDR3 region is CASSGPEQGGNYEQYF. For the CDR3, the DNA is TGTGCCAGCAGTGGACCGGAACAGGGGGGAAACTACGAGCAGTACTTC.

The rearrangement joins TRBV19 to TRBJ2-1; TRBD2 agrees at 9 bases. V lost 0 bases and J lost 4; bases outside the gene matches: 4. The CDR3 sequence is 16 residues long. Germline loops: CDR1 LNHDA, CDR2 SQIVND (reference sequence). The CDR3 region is CASSIDSGGLYNEQFF. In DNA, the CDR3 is TGTGCCAGTAGTATAGACAGCGGGGGGCTTTACAATGAGCAGTTCTTC.

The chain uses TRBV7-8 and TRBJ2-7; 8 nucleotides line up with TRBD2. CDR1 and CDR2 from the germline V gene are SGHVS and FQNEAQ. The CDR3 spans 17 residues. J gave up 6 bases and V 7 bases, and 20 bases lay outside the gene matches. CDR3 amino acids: CASNPPGGGARLGEQYF. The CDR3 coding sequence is TGTGCCAGCAACCCCCCGGGAGGGGGGGCCCGCTTAGGCGAGCAGTACTTC.

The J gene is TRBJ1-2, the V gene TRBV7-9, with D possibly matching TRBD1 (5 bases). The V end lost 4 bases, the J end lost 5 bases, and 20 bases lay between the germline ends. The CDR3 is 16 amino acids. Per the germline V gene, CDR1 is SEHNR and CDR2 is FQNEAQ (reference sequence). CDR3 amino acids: CASSSTFGIGGYGYTF. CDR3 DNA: TGTGCCAGCAGCTCTACTTTCGGGATCGGGGGTTATGGCTACACCTTC.

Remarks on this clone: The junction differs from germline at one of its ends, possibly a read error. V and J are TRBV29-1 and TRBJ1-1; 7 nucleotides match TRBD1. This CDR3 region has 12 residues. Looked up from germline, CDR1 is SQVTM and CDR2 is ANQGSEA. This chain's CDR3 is CSVKGQPPDAFF. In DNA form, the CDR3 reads TGCAGCGTGAAGGGACAGCCGCCTGATGCTTTCTTT.

The CDR3 bases are TGCGCCAGCAGCCAAGATAGGGGAATCGATGAAAAACTGTTTTTT. It codes for CASSQDRGIDEKLFF. The chain couples TRBV4-1 to TRBJ1-4; TRBD1 is a possible D gene (5 bases). The germline V gene has CDR1 MGHRA and CDR2 YSYEKL. The CDR3 contains 15 residues. Trimming took 0 bases from V and 6 from J, leaving 11 bases between them.

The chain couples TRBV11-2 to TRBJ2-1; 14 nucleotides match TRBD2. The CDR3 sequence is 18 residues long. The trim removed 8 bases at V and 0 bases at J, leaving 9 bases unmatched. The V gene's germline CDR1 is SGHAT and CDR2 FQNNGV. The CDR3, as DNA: TGTGCCAGCCGTCAGACTAGCGGGAGGGCGAGCTCCTACAATGAGCAGTTCTTC. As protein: CASRQTSGRASSYNEQFF.

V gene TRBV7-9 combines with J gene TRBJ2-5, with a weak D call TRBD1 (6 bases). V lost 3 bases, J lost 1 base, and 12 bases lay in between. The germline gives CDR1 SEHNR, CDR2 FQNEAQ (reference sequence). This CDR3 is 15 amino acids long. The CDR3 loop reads CASSFLGAPQETQYF. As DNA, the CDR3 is TGTGCCAGCAGCTTCCTGGGGGCCCCCCAAGAGACCCAGTACTTC.

The CDR3 is CASSPHRGPGSGNTIYF. The DNA for the CDR3 is TGCGCCAGCAGCCCTCACAGGGGACCTGGCTCTGGAAACACCATATATTTT. The chain uses TRBV5-1 and TRBJ1-3; 7 bases map to TRBD1. CDR1 and CDR2 from the germline V gene are SGHRS and YFSETQ. V trimming: 4 bases; J trimming: 0 bases; junction bases outside the gene matches: 10. CDR3 length equals 17 residues.

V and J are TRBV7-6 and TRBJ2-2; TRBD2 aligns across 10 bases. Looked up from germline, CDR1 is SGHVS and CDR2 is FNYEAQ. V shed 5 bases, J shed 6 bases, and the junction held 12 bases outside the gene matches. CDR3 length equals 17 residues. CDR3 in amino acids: CASSPGMSGRAPGELFF. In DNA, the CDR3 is TGTGCCAGCAGCCCGGGGATGAGCGGGAGGGCCCCCGGGGAGCTGTTTTTT.

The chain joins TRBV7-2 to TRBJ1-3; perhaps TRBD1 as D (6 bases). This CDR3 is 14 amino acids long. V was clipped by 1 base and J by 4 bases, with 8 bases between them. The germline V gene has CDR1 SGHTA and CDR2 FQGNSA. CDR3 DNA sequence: TGTGCCAGCAGCTTAGGGACAGAGGGAAACACCATATATTTT. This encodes CASSLGTEGNTIYF.

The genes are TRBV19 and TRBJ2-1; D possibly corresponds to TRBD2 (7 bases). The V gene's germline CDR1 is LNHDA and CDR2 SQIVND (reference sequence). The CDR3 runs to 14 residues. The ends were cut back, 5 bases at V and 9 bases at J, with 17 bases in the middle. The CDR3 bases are TGTGCCAGTAGTGCCAACCGAGGGGGGGGTGAGCAGTTCTTC. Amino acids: CASSANRGGGEQFF.

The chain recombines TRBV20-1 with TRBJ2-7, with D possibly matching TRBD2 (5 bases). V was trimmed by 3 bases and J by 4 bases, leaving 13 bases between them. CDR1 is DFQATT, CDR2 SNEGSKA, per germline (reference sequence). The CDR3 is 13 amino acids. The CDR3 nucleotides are TGCAGTGCTAGTTCGGGGTCCTCTTACGAGCAGTACTTC. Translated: CSASSGSSYEQYF.

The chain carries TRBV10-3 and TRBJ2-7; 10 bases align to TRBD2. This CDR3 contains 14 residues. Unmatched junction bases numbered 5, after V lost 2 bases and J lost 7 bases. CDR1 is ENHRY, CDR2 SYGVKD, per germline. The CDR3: CAISETSGVNEQYF. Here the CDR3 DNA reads TGTGCCATCAGTGAGACTAGCGGGGTTAATGAGCAGTACTTC.

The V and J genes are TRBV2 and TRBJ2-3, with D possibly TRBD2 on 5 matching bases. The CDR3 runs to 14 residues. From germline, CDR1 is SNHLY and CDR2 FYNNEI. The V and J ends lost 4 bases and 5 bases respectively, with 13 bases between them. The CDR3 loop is CASSAVATKDTQYF. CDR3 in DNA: TGTGCCAGCAGTGCTGTAGCGACTAAAGATACGCAGTATTTT.

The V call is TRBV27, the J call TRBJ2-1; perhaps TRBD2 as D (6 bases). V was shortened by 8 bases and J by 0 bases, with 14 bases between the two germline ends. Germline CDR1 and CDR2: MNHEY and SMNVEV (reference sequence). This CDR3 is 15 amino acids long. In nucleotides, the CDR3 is TGTGCCAGCCGCCTTGGGGGGAGCTCCTACAATGAGCAGTTCTTC. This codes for CASRLGGSSYNEQFF.

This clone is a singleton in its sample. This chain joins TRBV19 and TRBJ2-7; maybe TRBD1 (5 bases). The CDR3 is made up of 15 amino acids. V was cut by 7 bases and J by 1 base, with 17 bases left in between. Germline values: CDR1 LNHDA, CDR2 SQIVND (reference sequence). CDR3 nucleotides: TGTGCCAGTACCTGGGCTTCAGGGCCTTCCTACGAGCAGTACTTC. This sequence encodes CASTWASGPSYEQYF.

The CDR3 coding sequence is TGTGCCAGCAGCCAAAACCAGGGGATCGCTGAAGCTTTCTTT. This gives the protein CASSQNQGIAEAFF. The gene calls are TRBV3-1 (or the pseudogene TRBV3-2) and TRBJ1-1, with D perhaps TRBD1 (6 bases). V was trimmed by 2 bases and J by 6 bases, leaving 13 bases between them. The CDR3 spans 14 residues. CDR1 LGHDT and CDR2 YNNKEL come from the germline V gene (reference sequence).

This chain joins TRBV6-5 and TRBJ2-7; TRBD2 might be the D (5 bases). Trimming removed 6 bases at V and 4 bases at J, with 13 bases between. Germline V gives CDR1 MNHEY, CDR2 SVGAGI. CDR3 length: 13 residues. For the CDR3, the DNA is TGTGCCAGCAGGGGGATCACTAGTTACGAGCAGTACTTC. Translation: CASRGITSYEQYF.

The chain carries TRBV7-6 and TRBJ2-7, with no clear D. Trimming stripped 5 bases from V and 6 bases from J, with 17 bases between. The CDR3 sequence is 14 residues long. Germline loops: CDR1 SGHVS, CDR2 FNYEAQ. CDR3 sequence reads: CASSPTRPRGEQYF. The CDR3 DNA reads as TGTGCCAGCAGCCCAACTCGCCCCCGTGGCGAGCAGTACTTC.

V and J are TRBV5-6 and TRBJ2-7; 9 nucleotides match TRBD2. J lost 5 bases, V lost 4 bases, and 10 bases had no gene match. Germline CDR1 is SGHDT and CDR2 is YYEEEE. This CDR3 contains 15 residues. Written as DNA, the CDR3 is TGTGCCAGCAGCCCCGGCGGGCTAGCGGGGAACGAGCAGTACTTC. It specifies CASSPGGLAGNEQYF.

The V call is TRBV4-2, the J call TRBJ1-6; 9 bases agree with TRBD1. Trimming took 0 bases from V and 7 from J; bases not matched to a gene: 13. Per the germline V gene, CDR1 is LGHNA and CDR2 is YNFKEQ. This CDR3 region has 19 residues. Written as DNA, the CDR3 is TGTGCCAGCAGCCAAGAACAACTACAGGGGGCGTGGAGAAATTCACCCCTCCACTTT. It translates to CASSQEQLQGAWRNSPLHF.

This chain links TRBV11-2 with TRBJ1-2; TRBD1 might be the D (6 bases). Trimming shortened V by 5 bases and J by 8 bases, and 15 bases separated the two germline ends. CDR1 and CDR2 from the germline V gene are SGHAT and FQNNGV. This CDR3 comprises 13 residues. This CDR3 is CASSPGTLGGYTF. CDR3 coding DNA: TGTGCCAGCAGCCCCGGGACATTGGGCGGCTACACCTTC.

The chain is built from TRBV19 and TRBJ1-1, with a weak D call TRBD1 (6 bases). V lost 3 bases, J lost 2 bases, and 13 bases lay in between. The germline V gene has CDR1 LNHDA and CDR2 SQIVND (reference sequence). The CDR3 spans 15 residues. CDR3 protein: CASSIAGAANTEAFF. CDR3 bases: TGTGCCAGTAGTATCGCAGGGGCAGCTAACACTGAAGCTTTCTTT. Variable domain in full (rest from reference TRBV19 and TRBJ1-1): DGGITQSPKYLFRKEGQNVTLSCEQNLNHDAMYWYRQDPGQGLRLIYYSQIVNDFQKGDIAEGYSVSREKKESFPLTVTSAQKNPTAFYLCASSIAGAANTEAFFGQGTRLTVV.